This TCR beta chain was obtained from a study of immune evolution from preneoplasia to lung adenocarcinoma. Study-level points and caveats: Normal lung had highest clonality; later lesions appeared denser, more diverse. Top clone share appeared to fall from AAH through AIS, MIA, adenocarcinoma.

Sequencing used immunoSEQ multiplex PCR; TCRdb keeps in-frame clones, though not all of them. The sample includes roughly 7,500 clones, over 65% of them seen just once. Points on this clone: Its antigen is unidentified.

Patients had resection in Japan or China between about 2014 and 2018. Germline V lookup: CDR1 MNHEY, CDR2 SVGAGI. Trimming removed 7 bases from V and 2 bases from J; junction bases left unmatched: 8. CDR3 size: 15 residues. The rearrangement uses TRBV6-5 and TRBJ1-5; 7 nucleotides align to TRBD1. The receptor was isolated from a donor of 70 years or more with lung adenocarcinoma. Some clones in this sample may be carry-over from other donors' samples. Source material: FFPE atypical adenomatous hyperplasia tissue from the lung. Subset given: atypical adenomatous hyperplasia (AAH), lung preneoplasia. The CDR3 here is CASNPRGQGNQPQHF. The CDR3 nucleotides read TGTGCCAGCAACCCCAGAGGACAGGGCAATCAGCCCCAGCATTTT.